This T cell receptor beta chain emerged from a study of CD8 T cells in Susac syndrome. Germline loops: CDR1 SGHTA, CDR2 FQGNSA. Between the trimmed V and J ends, which lost 1 base and 4 bases, there was a span of 14 bases. This CDR3 has 15 residues. When the RNA was reverse transcribed, random hexamers were used with an input of roughly 0.45 to 1 ug. TCRdb reprocessed the immunoSEQ multiplex PCR reads with MiXCR, giving one entry per CDR3 protein. There are roughly 250,000 distinct CDR3 sequences in the sample; approximately 95% occur only once, and 0.095% to 0.12% lies in the top ten. The sample consisted of CD4+ T cells from PBMCs. The gene calls are TRBV7-2 and TRBJ2-7; D may be TRBD2 (5 bases). The receptor was isolated from a human donor with Susac syndrome. The DNA for the CDR3 is TGTGCCAGCAGCTTAGATGGCGGGCGTGGTTACGAGCAGTACTTC. Protein: CASSLDGGRGYEQYF.